Included here is one T cell receptor (beta chain) sequence, with context. Its antigen remains unidentified. Distinct nucleotide sequences in the sample also encode this CDR3. Repertoires were generated with immunoSEQ multiplex PCR, while TCRdb's copy carries only in-frame clones and drops some. The table includes 85,000 to 100,000 clones, roughly 84% detected once. Germline loops: CDR1 SNHLY, CDR2 FYNNEI. There are 13 residues in the CDR3. The V gene end was trimmed by 6 bases and the J gene end by 1 base; junction bases not matched to a gene: 2. Autoimmune disease history or systemic immunosuppression was exclusionary. This entry is derived from a study of OX40 agonist ivuxolimab in advanced cancers. At the level of the study: An anti-OX40 (CD134) antibody with agonistic activity, ivuxolimab, was administered to patients. Overall study results and limits: Certain nonresponders additionally had low normalized T-cell clonal expansion. Antigen specificity remained undetermined for the expanded peripheral T cells.

The specimen comprised CD4+ or CD8+ T cells sorted from blood, sampled in a trial of the OX40 agonist ivuxolimab. This clonotype was sampled from an adult with an advanced solid tumor such as melanoma, head and neck, liver or kidney cancer. This chain connects TRBV2 to TRBJ2-5; 7 positions match TRBD1. CDR3 region: CASRGTVQETQYF. Here the CDR3 DNA reads TGTGCCAGCAGGGGGACAGTCCAAGAGACCCAGTACTTC.